This T cell receptor (beta chain) was obtained from a study of CD8 T cells in ankylosing spondylitis. Trimming at V came to 5 bases and at J to 4 bases, leaving 10 bases not matched to a gene. The CDR3 sequence is 16 residues long. Germline lookup yields CDR1 SGHAT and CDR2 FQNNGV. TCRdb itself ran the 5' RACE reads through MiXCR, one entry per CDR3 protein. The data hold about 200,000 distinct CDR3 sequences, with 9.5% to 15% observed a single time. This sequence joins TRBV11-2 and TRBJ2-1, with 8 bases matching TRBD2. Sequencing was carried out using blood, either unsorted or a sorted T cell fraction (not recorded which). The clonotype originates from a male donor with ankylosing spondylitis or in good health (not recorded which). In nucleotides, the CDR3 is TGTGCCAGCAGCCAGAGCGGGGGTGGGAGGTACAATGAGCAGTTCTTC. It yields the protein CASSQSGGGRYNEQFF.